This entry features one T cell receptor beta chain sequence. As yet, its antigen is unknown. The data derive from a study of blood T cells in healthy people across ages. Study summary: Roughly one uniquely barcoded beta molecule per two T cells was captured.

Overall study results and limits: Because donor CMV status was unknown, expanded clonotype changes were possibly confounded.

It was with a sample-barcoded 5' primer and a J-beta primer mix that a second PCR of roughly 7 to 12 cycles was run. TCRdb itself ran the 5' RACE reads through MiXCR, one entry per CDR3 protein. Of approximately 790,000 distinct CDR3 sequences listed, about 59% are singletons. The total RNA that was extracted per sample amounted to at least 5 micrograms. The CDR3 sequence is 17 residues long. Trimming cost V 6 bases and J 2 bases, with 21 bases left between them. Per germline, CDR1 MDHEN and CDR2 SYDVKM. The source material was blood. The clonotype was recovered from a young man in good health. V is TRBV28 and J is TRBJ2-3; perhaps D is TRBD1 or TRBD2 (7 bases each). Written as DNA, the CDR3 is TGTGCCAGCAGCCCAGGGGGGGGGTTAACTATCACAGATACGCAGTATTTT. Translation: CASSPGGGLTITDTQYF.